What follows are 32 T cell receptor beta chains derived from one specimen sequenced in a study of spatial heterogeneity in lung cancer. Time point indicated: blood taken at disease recurrence. Tumor, nontumor lung or frozen PBMC supplied whole RNA that was sequenced unsorted. One entry per CDR3 protein results from TCRdb running MiXCR on the 5' RACE reads. This sample has 8,500 to 10,000 distinct CDR3 sequences, with roughly 4% found just once. Sequenced material: PBMCs, taken at recurrence. Receptors were obtained from a female donor with early-stage non-small cell lung cancer.

Many counts were recorded for this clonotype. This beta chain slipped into a library made for alpha chains as a stray read, so its size is not meaningful. The chain couples TRBV20-1 to TRBJ2-3, with TRBD1 matching over 9 bases. Trimming removed 4 bases from V and 4 bases from J; junction bases left unmatched: 6. CDR3 length: 14 residues. The germline V gene encodes CDR1 DFQATT and CDR2 SNEGSKA (reference sequence). The CDR3 DNA follows: TGCAGTGCTAATAAACAGGGGGCAGCAGATACGCAGTATTTT. It codes for CSANKQGAADTQYF.

To note about this clonotype: A read error is possible here, since a much larger clone lies one base away. This beta chain is an off-target read within a library intended for alpha chains, so its frequency means little. The rearrangement joins TRBV12-3 or TRBV12-4 to TRBJ1-2; D may be TRBD1 (5 bases). The CDR3 spans 13 residues. The V gene lost 6 bases and the J gene lost 3 bases, with 11 bases spanning the gap. CDR3 protein: CASSWRDDYGYTF. DNA for the CDR3: TGTGCCAGCAGCTGGCGGGACGACTATGGCTACACCTTC.

This clonotype was detected many times. This beta chain slipped into a library made for alpha chains as a stray read, so its size is not meaningful. This chain links TRBV20-1 with TRBJ2-5; the D is unclear. Germline V lookup: CDR1 DFQATT, CDR2 SNEGSKA (reference sequence). The CDR3 totals 11 residues. The CDR3 DNA is TGCAAAATCGCCCCCCAAGAGACCCAGTACTTC. Amino acids: CKIAPQETQYF.

This clonotype was detected many times. This beta chain is an off-target read within a library intended for alpha chains, so its frequency means little. This chain connects TRBV28 to TRBJ2-7; D gene unclear. Germline values: CDR1 MDHEN, CDR2 SYDVKM. This CDR3 has 12 amino acids. The V end lost 6 bases, the J end lost 4 bases, and 10 bases lay between the germline ends. Here the CDR3 DNA reads TGTGCCAGCAGCGGCCAAGATTACGAGCAGTACTTC. This encodes CASSGQDYEQYF.

This clonotype was counted ten times or more. This beta chain slipped into a library made for alpha chains as a stray read, so its size is not meaningful. V and J are TRBV12-3 or TRBV12-4 and TRBJ2-7, with D perhaps TRBD1 or TRBD2 (5 bases each). This CDR3 is 14 amino acids long. V lost 3 bases and J 1 base, leaving 10 bases between the germline ends. The CDR3 is CASSLGDLSYEQYF. The CDR3 DNA follows: TGTGCCAGCAGTTTGGGGGACCTTTCCTACGAGCAGTACTTC.

This clonotype was picked up many times. This beta chain slipped into a library made for alpha chains as a stray read, so its size is not meaningful. The V and J genes are TRBV14 and TRBJ2-5; weak D call: TRBD2 (7 bases). This CDR3 spans 15 amino acids. The germline gives CDR1 SGHDN, CDR2 FVKESK. The V gene lost 1 base and the J gene lost 5 bases, with 14 bases spanning the gap. Here the CDR3 DNA reads TGTGCCAGCAGCCAAGTCGGGGGGCGAAGGGAGACCCAGTACTTC. It specifies CASSQVGGRRETQYF.

This clonotype was detected ten times or more. This beta chain represents an off-target read in a library built for alpha chains; its size is of limited meaning. As DNA, the CDR3 is TGTGCCAGCAGAAGTCTACAGGGGACAGATACGCAGTATTTT. As protein: CASRSLQGTDTQYF. V usage is TRBV2 and J usage is TRBJ2-3; 7 bases line up with TRBD1. V trimming: 6 bases; J trimming: 3 bases; junction bases outside the gene matches: 6. The V gene's germline CDR1 is SNHLY and CDR2 FYNNEI. This CDR3 region has 14 residues.

This clonotype was recorded a few times. The library was prepared for alpha chains; this beta chain is a stray read, so its frequency means little. The chain recombines TRBV14 with TRBJ1-3; possible D gene TRBD1, 5 bases. Germline assignment: CDR1 SGHDN and CDR2 FVKESK. V lost 4 bases to trimming and J lost 4 bases, with 11 bases between them. This CDR3 region has 14 residues. CDR3 residues: CASSLDRVGNTIYF. The CDR3 coding sequence is TGTGCCAGCAGCCTCGACAGAGTAGGAAACACCATATATTTT.

This clonotype was observed at least ten times. A library prepared for alpha chains yielded this beta chain as an off-target read; its size is of little meaning. CDR3 sequence: CASSLRLKGFGYTF. DNA for the CDR3: TGTGCCAGCAGTTTGCGCCTAAAGGGCTTTGGCTACACCTTC. V gene TRBV28 combines with J gene TRBJ1-2; the D is unclear. This CDR3 has 14 residues. The germline V gene has CDR1 MDHEN and CDR2 SYDVKM. V shed 3 bases and J shed 7 bases, with 15 bases lying between them.

This clonotype was seen many times. For a library built for alpha chains, this beta chain is a stray read; little rests on its size. This chain uses TRBV7-2 with TRBJ2-1, with D hard to call. CDR1 is SGHTA and CDR2 is FQGNSA in the germline V gene. The CDR3 sequence is 13 residues long. The ends were cut back, 5 bases at V and 0 bases at J, with 5 bases in the middle. The CDR3 region is CASSLSSYNEQFF. The CDR3 DNA reads TGTGCCAGCAGCCTGAGCTCCTACAATGAGCAGTTCTTC.

This clonotype was found a few times. This beta chain is a stray sequence in a library constructed for alpha chains; its clone size is not meaningful. The genes are TRBV19 and TRBJ2-4, with 13 nucleotides matching TRBD2. This CDR3 comprises 19 residues. Unmatched junction bases numbered 11, after V lost 3 bases and J lost 3 bases. In germline, CDR1 is LNHDA, CDR2 SQIVND (reference sequence). The CDR3 DNA sequence: TGTGCCAGTAGTATCCCCGGACTAGCGGGGGCCTGGGTCAAAAACATTCAGTACTTC. This translates into CASSIPGLAGAWVKNIQYF.

At least ten counts were recorded for this clonotype. Since it is a stray read in a library aimed at alpha chains, this beta chain has a size that is not meaningful. This sequence joins TRBV12-5 and TRBJ1-2; D is uncertain. The ends were cut back, 2 bases at V and 7 bases at J, with 8 bases in the middle. This CDR3 is built from 12 residues. Germline CDR1 is LGHNT and CDR2 is FRNRAP. CDR3 residues: CASGLNSLGYTF. CDR3 bases: TGTGCTAGTGGTTTGAACTCCCTTGGCTACACCTTC.

This clonotype came up many times. Being off target in a library aimed at alpha chains, this beta chain has a size of little meaning. V usage is TRBV20-1 and J usage is TRBJ2-7, with D maybe TRBD2 (5 bases). There are 13 residues in the CDR3. The V and J ends lost 1 base and 3 bases respectively, with 10 bases between them. Germline CDR1 DFQATT, CDR2 SNEGSKA (reference sequence). The CDR3 DNA reads TGCAGTGCTAGAGTTCGAGGGCGCTACGAGCAGTACTTC. Amino acids: CSARVRGRYEQYF.

This clonotype has ten or more counts. This beta chain appears as a stray read in a library generated for alpha chains; its size is not informative. This sequence joins TRBV28 and TRBJ2-1; TRBD1 aligns across 9 bases. With V trimmed by 3 bases and J by 13 bases, 10 bases remained unmatched. CDR3 size: 14 residues. Germline assignment: CDR1 MDHEN and CDR2 SYDVKM. Written as DNA, the CDR3 is TGTGCCAGCAGTTTCCCCGACCCGGGACAGGGTCAGTTCTTC. Translated, it gives CASSFPDPGQGQFF.

This clonotype was counted at least ten times. Because this beta chain is a stray read in a library intended to capture alpha chains, its abundance should not be given much weight. This sequence joins TRBV12-3 or TRBV12-4 and TRBJ1-1; D uncertain. The CDR3 consists of 15 residues. With 6 bases removed from V and 1 base from J, the gap between germline ends came to 15 bases. The CDR3 reads CASSRSRVENTEAFF. In DNA form, the CDR3 reads TGTGCCAGCAGCCGATCCCGGGTCGAGAACACTGAAGCTTTCTTT.

This clonotype was detected ten times or more. At one end, the junction sequence differs from germline, possibly due to a read error. This beta chain came through as a stray read in a library set up for alpha chains, and its size says little. The chain has TRBV6-2 or TRBV6-3 and TRBJ1-1, with 10 bases aligning to TRBD1. Germline V gene data show CDR1 as MNHEY and CDR2 as SVGEGT. The CDR3 totals 14 residues. DNA for the CDR3: TGTGCCAGCAGTTTGGGACAGGGGAACGCTGAAGCTTTCTTT. It specifies CASSLGQGNAEAFF.

In its sample, this clonotype ranks as medium-sized. Within a library made for alpha chains, this beta chain is off target, and its count is uninformative. The gene calls are TRBV2 and TRBJ1-2; TRBD1 aligns across 9 bases. Unmatched junction bases numbered 6, after V lost 6 bases and J lost 10 bases. Per germline, CDR1 SNHLY and CDR2 FYNNEI. The CDR3 contains 12 residues. CDR3 sequence reads: CASRGTGTIYTF. CDR3 coding DNA: TGTGCCAGCAGGGGGACAGGGACCATCTACACCTTC.

This clonotype was seen at least ten times. This beta chain is a stray sequence in a library constructed for alpha chains; its clone size is not meaningful. The chain uses TRBV4-1 and TRBJ2-5, with no clear D. CDR1 is MGHRA and CDR2 is YSYEKL in the germline V gene. V was shortened by 0 bases and J by 6 bases, with 14 bases between the two germline ends. CDR3 length: 15 residues. DNA for the CDR3: TGCGCCAGCAGCCAAGAGGACCTACCGCGGCAGACCCAGTACTTC. Translating gives CASSQEDLPRQTQYF.

This clonotype was observed a handful of times. In a library made to pick up alpha chains, this beta chain is a stray read with a size that means little. The chain couples TRBV24-1 to TRBJ2-3; 10 bases agree with TRBD1. CDR1 and CDR2 from the germline V gene are KGHDR and SFDVKD. The CDR3 spans 18 residues. With V trimmed by 5 bases and J by 7 bases, 17 bases remained unmatched. Here the CDR3 DNA reads TGTGCCACCAGTGCTTACCCGGGACAGGGGAAGGCCAGGAATACGCAGTATTTT. Translation gives CATSAYPGQGKARNTQYF.

This clonotype was detected many times. This beta chain represents an off-target read in a library built for alpha chains; its size is of limited meaning. The rearrangement links TRBV24-1 to TRBJ2-5, with TRBD2 matching 7 bases. V dropped 6 bases and J dropped 2; count of bases not matched to a gene: 11. CDR3 length: 16 residues. Germline loops: CDR1 KGHDR, CDR2 SFDVKD. CDR3 in DNA: TGTGCCACCAGTAGCTCCCTTCAGGGAGGGCAAGAGACCCAGTACTTC. Translated: CATSSSLQGGQETQYF.

This clonotype was detected ten times or more. Since it is a stray read in a library aimed at alpha chains, this beta chain has a size that is not meaningful. The genes are TRBV15 and TRBJ2-3, with 7 positions matching TRBD1. The V gene's germline CDR1 is LNHNV and CDR2 YYDKDF (reference sequence). V lost 2 bases to trimming and J lost 3 bases; unmatched junction nucleotides: 17. This CDR3 is 19 amino acids long. CDR3 protein: CATSRSALRQGLGTDTQYF. The DNA for the CDR3 is TGTGCCACCAGCAGATCCGCCCTCAGACAGGGTTTGGGTACAGATACGCAGTATTTT.

Many counts were recorded for this clonotype. This beta chain was picked up by a library intended for alpha chains and is off target, so its count carries little meaning. The chain uses TRBV4-3 and TRBJ2-5; TRBD1 agrees at 8 bases. The trim removed 3 bases at V and 3 bases at J, leaving 3 bases unmatched. The CDR3 totals 14 residues. Germline CDR1 and CDR2: LGHNA and YSLEER. The CDR3 region is CASSQMTGEETQYF. CDR3 coding DNA: TGCGCCAGCAGCCAGATGACAGGGGAAGAGACCCAGTACTTC.

This clonotype occurred many times. With the library built for alpha chains, this beta chain is off target and its frequency is not meaningful. The CDR3 loop is CASSVNPSGGQNTGELFF. CDR3 in DNA: TGTGCCAGCAGCGTTAACCCTAGCGGGGGCCAGAACACCGGGGAGCTGTTTTTT. V and J are TRBV9 and TRBJ2-2, with 10 bases that match TRBD2. The germline V gene has CDR1 SGDLS and CDR2 YYNGEE. V shed 2 bases, J shed 1 base, and the junction held 8 bases outside the gene matches. The CDR3 is 18 residues long.

Many counts were recorded for this clonotype. For a library built for alpha chains, this beta chain is a stray read; little rests on its size. The chain employs TRBV29-1 and TRBJ1-5, with D hard to call. Trimming shortened V by 5 bases and J by 7 bases, and 21 bases separated the two germline ends. The germline CDR1 and CDR2 sequences are SQVTM and ANQGSEA. This CDR3 spans 15 amino acids. The CDR3 region is CSVNFGNPREQPQHF. The CDR3, as DNA: TGCAGCGTTAACTTTGGTAATCCGAGGGAACAGCCCCAGCATTTT.

This clonotype was observed a few times. A library made for alpha chains picked up this beta chain off target, so its size means little. This chain uses TRBV5-5 with TRBJ1-2; no reliable D call. Per the germline V gene, CDR1 is SGHKS and CDR2 is YYEKEE (reference sequence). The CDR3 has 14 residues. V was cut by 3 bases and J by 2 bases, with 11 bases left in between. The CDR3 loop reads CASSSPGRNYGYTF. CDR3 DNA: TGTGCCAGCAGCTCCCCCGGACGGAACTATGGCTACACCTTC.

This clonotype was recorded at least ten times. A library made for alpha chains picked up this beta chain off target, so its size means little. The genes are TRBV5-1 and TRBJ1-2; possible D gene TRBD1, 6 bases. The CDR3 has 15 residues. Deletions cut 0 bases from V and 0 bases from J, with 9 bases between. The germline V gene encodes CDR1 SGHRS and CDR2 YFSETQ. As DNA, the CDR3 is TGCGCCAGCAGCTTGGAGACAGGATCTAACTATGGCTACACCTTC. Protein: CASSLETGSNYGYTF.

The sample holds many counts of this clonotype. This beta chain is off target for a library built for alpha chains, so its abundance means little. The chain combines TRBV2 with TRBJ2-7; D possibly uses TRBD1 or TRBD2 (5 bases each). Deletions cut 3 bases from V and 2 bases from J, with 8 bases between. The CDR3 sequence is 13 residues long. The V gene's germline CDR1 is SNHLY and CDR2 FYNNEI. The CDR3 loop is CASSDREPYEQYF. The CDR3 DNA reads TGTGCCAGCAGTGACAGGGAGCCCTACGAGCAGTACTTC.

This clonotype was picked up many times. In a library made to pick up alpha chains, this beta chain is a stray read with a size that means little. CDR3 bases: TGTGCCAGCAGCTTAGAGGGCGGGGACACCTACGAGCAGTACTTC. Translated: CASSLEGGDTYEQYF. This chain uses TRBV7-2 with TRBJ2-7, with D perhaps being TRBD1 or TRBD2 (6 bases each). Germline CDR1 and CDR2: SGHTA and FQGNSA. Trimming left V 1 base short and J 2 bases short, with 12 bases between. The CDR3 has 15 residues.

This clonotype was counted a few times. The library was designed around alpha chains, so this beta chain is a stray read whose abundance carries little weight. The chain employs TRBV5-6 and TRBJ2-3; 11 bases are shared with TRBD1. The V gene end was trimmed by 4 bases and the J gene end by 6 bases; junction bases not matched to a gene: 7. Germline CDR1 is SGHDT and CDR2 is YYEEEE. This CDR3 has 15 amino acids. The CDR3 loop reads CASSGGQGARDTQYF. For the CDR3, the DNA is TGTGCCAGCAGCGGCGGACAGGGGGCAAGGGATACGCAGTATTTT.

This clonotype was counted many times. The library was designed around alpha chains, so this beta chain is a stray read whose abundance carries little weight. The chain carries TRBV7-2 and TRBJ2-7; weak D call: TRBD2 (7 bases). This CDR3 region has 15 residues. CDR1 and CDR2 from the germline V gene are SGHTA and FQGNSA. Trimming took 1 base from V and 2 from J, leaving 12 bases between them. The CDR3 nucleotides are TGTGCCAGCAGCTTAGTCGGGGGGCTGGCCTACGAGCAGTACTTC. This gives the protein CASSLVGGLAYEQYF. The whole variable domain, filled in from reference TRBV7-2 and TRBJ2-7, reads GAGVSQSPSNKVTEKGKDVELRCDPISGHTALYWYRQSLGQGLEFLIYFQGNSAPDKSGLPSDRFSAERTGGSVSTLTIQRTQQEDSAVYLCASSLVGGLAYEQYFGPGTRLTVT.

This clonotype was observed many times. With a much larger clone just one base away, this may be a read error. The library was designed around alpha chains, so this beta chain is a stray read whose abundance carries little weight. The chain employs TRBV7-8 and TRBJ1-1; D possibly corresponds to TRBD1 (5 bases). The germline gives CDR1 SGHVS, CDR2 FQNEAQ. This CDR3 is built from 15 residues. The CDR3, as DNA: TGTGCCGGCAGCTTAATGGGACGGTTGAACACTGAAGCTTTCTTT. Its protein is CAGSLMGRLNTEAFF.

This clonotype came up many times. A library made for alpha chains picked up this beta chain off target, so its size means little. This chain uses TRBV5-1 with TRBJ2-3, with unresolved D. Trimming removed 6 bases at V and 5 bases at J, with 13 bases between. This CDR3 spans 13 amino acids. CDR1 SGHRS and CDR2 YFSETQ come from the germline V gene. For the CDR3, the DNA is TGCGCCAGCACCCTCGATCCCGGAGATACGCAGTATTTT. It is translated as CASTLDPGDTQYF.